The T cell receptor beta chain described here comes from a study of cytomegalovirus exposure and HLA in healthy donors. Study-level background: Early released data comprised 80 million to 90 million unique TCRs from HLA-typed donors. Regarding the study as a whole: Apart from CMV serostatus, no immune exposure information was available. Some V segments, including TRBV6-2 and TRBV6-3, were excluded as indistinguishable.

13 Jbeta primers and 60 Vbeta primers were used for the PCR. The protocol was immunoSEQ multiplex PCR, while the TCRdb copy is restricted to in-frame clones and leaves out a portion. The sample contains 95,000 to 130,000 clones, approximately 80% of which appear only once. The table lists this clone with a few counts. As yet, its antigen is unknown. Looked up from germline, CDR1 is MNHNS and CDR2 is SASEGT. This CDR3 contains 15 residues. The V and J ends lost 11 bases and 3 bases, in that order; junction bases with no gene match: 9. This chain links TRBV6-1 with TRBJ2-2; TRBD1 matches at 10 bases. The sample consisted of PBMCs. The receptor was derived from a man younger than 45 in good health and CMV-seropositive. The CDR3 reads CAVDTGTGDTGELFF. DNA of the CDR3: TGTGCCGTGGACACCGGGACAGGGGACACCGGGGAGCTGTTTTTT.